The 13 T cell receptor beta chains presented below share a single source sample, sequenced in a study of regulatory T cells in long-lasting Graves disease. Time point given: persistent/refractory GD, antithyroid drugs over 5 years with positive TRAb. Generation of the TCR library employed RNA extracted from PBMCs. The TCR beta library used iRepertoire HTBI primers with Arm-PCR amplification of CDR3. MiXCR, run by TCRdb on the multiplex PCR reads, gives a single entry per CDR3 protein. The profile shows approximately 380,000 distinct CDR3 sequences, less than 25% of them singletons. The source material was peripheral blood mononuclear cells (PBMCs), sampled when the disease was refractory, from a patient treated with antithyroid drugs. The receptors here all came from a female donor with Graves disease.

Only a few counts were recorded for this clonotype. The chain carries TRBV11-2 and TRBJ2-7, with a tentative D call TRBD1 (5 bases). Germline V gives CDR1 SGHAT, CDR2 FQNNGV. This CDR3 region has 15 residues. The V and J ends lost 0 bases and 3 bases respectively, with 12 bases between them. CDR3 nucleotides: TGTGCCAGCAGCTTAGAGACAGTACAGTACTACGAGCAGTACTTC. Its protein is CASSLETVQYYEQYF. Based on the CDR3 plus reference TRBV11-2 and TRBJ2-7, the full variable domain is EAGVAQSPRYKIIEKRQSVAFWCNPISGHATLYWYQQILGQGPKLLIQFQNNGVVDDSQLPKDRFSAERLKGVDSTLKIQPAKLEDSAVYLCASSLETVQYYEQYFGPGTRLTVT.

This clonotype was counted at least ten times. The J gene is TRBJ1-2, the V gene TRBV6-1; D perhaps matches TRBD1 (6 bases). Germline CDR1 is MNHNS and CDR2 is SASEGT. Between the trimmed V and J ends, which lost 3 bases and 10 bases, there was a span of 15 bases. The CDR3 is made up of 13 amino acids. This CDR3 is CASSDGQPMAYTF. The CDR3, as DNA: TGTGCCAGCAGTGACGGACAGCCGATGGCCTACACCTTC.

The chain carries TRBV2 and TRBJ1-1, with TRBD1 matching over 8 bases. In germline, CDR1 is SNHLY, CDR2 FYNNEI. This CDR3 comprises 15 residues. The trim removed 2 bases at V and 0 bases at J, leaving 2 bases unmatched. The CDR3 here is CASSETGGMNTEAFF. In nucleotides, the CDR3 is TGTGCCAGCAGTGAAACAGGGGGTATGAACACTGAAGCTTTCTTT.

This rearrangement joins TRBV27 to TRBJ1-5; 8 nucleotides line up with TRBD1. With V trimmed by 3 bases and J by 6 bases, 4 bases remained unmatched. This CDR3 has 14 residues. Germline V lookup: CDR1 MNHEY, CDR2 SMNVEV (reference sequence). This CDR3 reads CASSFQGAGQPQHF. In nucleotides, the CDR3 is TGTGCCAGCAGTTTTCAGGGGGCCGGTCAGCCCCAGCATTTT.

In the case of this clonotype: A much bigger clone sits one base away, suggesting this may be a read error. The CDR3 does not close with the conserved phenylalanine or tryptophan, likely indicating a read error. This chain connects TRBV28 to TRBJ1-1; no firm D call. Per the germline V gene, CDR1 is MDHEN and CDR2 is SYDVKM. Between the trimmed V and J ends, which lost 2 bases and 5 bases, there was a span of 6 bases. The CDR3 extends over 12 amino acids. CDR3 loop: CASSLMRTEAFL. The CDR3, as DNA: TGTGCCAGCAGTTTAATGCGAACTGAAGCTTTCCTT.

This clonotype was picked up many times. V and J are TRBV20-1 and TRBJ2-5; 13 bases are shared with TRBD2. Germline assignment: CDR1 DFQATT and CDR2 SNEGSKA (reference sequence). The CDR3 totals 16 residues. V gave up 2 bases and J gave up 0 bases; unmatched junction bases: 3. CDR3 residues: CSARKGLAGNQETQYF. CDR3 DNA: TGCAGTGCTAGAAAGGGACTAGCGGGGAACCAAGAGACCCAGTACTTC.

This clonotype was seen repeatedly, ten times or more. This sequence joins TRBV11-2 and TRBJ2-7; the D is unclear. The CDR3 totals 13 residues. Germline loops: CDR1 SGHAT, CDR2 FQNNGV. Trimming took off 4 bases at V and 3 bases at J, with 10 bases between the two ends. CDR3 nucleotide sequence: TGTGCCAGCAGCTGGGCTAGTTACTACGAGCAGTACTTC. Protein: CASSWASYYEQYF.

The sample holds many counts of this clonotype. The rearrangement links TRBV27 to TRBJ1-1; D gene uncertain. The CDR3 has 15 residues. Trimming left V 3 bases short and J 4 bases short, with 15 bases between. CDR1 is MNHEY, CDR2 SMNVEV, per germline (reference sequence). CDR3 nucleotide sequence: TGTGCCAGCAGTTTTTCGGGTTCACCAACCACTGAAGCTTTCTTT. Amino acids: CASSFSGSPTTEAFF.

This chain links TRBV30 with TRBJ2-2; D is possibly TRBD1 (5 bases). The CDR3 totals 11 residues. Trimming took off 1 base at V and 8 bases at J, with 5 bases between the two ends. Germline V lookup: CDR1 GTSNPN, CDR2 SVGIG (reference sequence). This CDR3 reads CAWSAGGELFF. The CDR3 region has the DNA TGTGCCTGGAGTGCAGGGGGGGAGCTGTTTTTT.

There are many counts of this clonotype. In DNA, the CDR3 is TGCAGTGCTAGACCCGGAGAAGGTCAGCCCCAGCATTTT. Residues: CSARPGEGQPQHF. This sequence joins TRBV20-1 and TRBJ1-5; D gene ambiguous. CDR1 and CDR2 (germline): DFQATT, SNEGSKA (reference sequence). This CDR3 is built from 13 residues. V lost 2 bases, J lost 6 bases, and 11 bases lay in between.

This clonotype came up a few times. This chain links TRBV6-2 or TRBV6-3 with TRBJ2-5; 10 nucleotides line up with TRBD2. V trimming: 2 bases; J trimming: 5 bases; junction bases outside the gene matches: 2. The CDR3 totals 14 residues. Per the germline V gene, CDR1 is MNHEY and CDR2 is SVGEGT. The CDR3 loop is CASSYSGGGETQYF. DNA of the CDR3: TGTGCCAGCAGTTACAGCGGGGGGGGGGAGACCCAGTACTTC.

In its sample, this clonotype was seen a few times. The CDR3 sequence is CASSPPGTGSFF. The CDR3 DNA reads as TGTGCCAGCAGCCCTCCCGGGACAGGATCTTTCTTT. The rearrangement links TRBV7-9 to TRBJ1-1, with 8 bases fitting TRBD1. The V gene's germline CDR1 is SEHNR and CDR2 FQNEAQ (reference sequence). Trimming took 5 bases from V and 12 from J; bases not matched to a gene: 8. The CDR3 length is 12 residues.

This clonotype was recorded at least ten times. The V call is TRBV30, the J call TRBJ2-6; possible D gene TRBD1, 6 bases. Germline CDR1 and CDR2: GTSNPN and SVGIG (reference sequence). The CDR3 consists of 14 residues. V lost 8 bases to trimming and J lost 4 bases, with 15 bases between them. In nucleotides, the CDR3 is TGTGCCGGGGCCCGGACAGCAGGGGCCAACGTCCTGACTTTC. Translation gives CAGARTAGANVLTF.